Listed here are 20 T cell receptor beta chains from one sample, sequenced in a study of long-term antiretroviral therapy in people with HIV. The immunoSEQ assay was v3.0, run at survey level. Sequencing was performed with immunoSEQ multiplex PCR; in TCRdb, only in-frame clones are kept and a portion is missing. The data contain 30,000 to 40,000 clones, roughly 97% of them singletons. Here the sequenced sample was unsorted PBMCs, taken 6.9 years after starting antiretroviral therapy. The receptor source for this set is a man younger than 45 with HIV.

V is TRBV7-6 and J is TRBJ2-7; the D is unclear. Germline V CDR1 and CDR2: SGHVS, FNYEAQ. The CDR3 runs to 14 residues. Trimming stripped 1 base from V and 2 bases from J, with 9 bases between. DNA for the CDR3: TGTGCCAGCAGCTTAGGCGACGGTACCTACGAGCAGTACTTC. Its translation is CASSLGDGTYEQYF.

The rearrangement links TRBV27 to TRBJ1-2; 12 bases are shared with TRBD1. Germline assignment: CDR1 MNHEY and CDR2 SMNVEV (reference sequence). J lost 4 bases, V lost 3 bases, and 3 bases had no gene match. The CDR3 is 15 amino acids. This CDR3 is CASSFGTGGPYGYTF. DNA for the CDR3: TGTGCCAGCAGTTTCGGGACAGGGGGCCCCTATGGCTACACCTTC.

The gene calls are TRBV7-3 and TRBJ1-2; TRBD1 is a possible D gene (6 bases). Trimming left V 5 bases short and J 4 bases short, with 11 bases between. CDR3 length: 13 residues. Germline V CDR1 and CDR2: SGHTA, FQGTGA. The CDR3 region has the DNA TGTGCCAGCAGCAAGGGGGTTGGCTATGGCTACACCTTC. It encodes CASSKGVGYGYTF.

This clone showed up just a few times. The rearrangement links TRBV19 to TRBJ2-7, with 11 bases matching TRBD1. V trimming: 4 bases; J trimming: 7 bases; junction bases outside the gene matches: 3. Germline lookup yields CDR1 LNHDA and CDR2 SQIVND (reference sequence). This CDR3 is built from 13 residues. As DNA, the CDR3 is TGTGCCAGTAGTACGGGGACAGGGGGTGAGCAGTACTTC. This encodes CASSTGTGGEQYF.

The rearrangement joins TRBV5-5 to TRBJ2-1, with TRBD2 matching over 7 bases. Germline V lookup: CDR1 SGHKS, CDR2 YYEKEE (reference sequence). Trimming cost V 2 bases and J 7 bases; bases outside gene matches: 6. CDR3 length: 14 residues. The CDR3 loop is CASSFAGVRNEQFF. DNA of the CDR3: TGTGCCAGCAGCTTTGCGGGAGTTAGGAATGAGCAGTTCTTC. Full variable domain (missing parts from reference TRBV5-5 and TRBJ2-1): DAGVTQSPTHLIKTRGQQVTLRCSPISGHKSVSWYQQVLGQGPQFIFQYYEKEERGRGNFPDRFSARQFPNYSSELNVNALLLGDSALYLCASSFAGVRNEQFFGPGTRLTVL.

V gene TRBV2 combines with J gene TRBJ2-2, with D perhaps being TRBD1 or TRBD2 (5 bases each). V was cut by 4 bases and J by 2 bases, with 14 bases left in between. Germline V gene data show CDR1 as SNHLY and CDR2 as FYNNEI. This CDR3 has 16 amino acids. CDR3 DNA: TGTGCCAGCAGTGTTGGGGGTTTGGTTAACACCGGGGAGCTGTTTTTT. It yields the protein CASSVGGLVNTGELFF.

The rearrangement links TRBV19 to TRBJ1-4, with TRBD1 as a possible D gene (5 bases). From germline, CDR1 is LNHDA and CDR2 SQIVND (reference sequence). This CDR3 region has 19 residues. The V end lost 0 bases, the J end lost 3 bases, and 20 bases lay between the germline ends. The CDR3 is CASSIDLRGPLSPNEKLFF. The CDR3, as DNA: TGTGCCAGTAGTATAGATCTAAGGGGACCACTATCTCCTAATGAAAAACTGTTTTTT.

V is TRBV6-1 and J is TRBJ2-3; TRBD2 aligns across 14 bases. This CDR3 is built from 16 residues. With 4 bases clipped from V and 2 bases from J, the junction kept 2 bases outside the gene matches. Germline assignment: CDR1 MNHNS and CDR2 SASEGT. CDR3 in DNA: TGTGCCAGCAGTGGGACTAGCGGGGGGAACACAGATACGCAGTATTTT. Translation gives CASSGTSGGNTDTQYF.

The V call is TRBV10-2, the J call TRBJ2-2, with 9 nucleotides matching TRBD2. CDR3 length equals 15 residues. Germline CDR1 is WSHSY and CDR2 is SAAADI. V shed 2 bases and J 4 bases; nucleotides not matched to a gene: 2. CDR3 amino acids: CASSERRGGTGELFF. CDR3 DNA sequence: TGCGCCAGCAGTGAGCGGCGGGGGGGCACCGGGGAGCTGTTTTTT.

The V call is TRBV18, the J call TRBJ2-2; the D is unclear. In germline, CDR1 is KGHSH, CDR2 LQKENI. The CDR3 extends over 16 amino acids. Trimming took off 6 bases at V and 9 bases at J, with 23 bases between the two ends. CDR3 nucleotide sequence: TGTGCCAGCTCCCAGCGTGTCGGAGCCCAAGTCCGGGAGCTGTTTTTT. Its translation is CASSQRVGAQVRELFF.

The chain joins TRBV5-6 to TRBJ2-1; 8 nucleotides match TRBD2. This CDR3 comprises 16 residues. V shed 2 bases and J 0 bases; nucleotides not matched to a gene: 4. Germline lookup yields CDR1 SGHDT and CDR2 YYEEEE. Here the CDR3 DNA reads TGTGCCAGCAGCTTCGGGGGGGATTTCTCCTACAATGAGCAGTTCTTC. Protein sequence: CASSFGGDFSYNEQFF. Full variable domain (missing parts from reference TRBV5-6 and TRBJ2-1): DAGVTQSPTHLIKTRGQQVTLRCSPKSGHDTVSWYQQALGQGPQFIFQYYEEEERQRGNFPDRFSGHQFPNYSSELNVNALLLGDSALYLCASSFGGDFSYNEQFFGPGTRLTVL.

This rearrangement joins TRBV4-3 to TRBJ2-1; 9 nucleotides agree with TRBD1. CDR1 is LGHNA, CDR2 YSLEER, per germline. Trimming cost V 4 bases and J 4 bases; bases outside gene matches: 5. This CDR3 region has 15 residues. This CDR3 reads CASSPRTGVYNEQFF. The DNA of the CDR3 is TGCGCCAGCAGCCCTCGGACAGGGGTTTACAATGAGCAGTTCTTC.

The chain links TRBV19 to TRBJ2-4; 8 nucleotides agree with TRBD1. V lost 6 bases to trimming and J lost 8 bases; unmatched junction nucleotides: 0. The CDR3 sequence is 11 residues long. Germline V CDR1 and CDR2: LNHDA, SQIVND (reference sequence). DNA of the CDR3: TGTGCCAGTAGGACAGGGGACATTCAGTACTTC. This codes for CASRTGDIQYF.

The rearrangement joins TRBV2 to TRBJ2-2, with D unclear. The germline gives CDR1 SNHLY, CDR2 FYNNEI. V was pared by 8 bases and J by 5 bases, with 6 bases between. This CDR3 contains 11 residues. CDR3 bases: TGTGCCAGCCGGGTTACCGGGGAGCTGTTTTTT. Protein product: CASRVTGELFF.

CDR3 nucleotide sequence: TGTGCCATCAGTGTCTCCACAGGTTTCCAAGAGACCCAGTACTTC. Protein: CAISVSTGFQETQYF. The V gene is TRBV10-3, the J gene TRBJ2-5, with D perhaps TRBD1 (5 bases). The CDR3 runs to 15 residues. Germline CDR1 reads ENHRY; CDR2 reads SYGVKD. Trimming pared 4 bases from V and 1 base from J, leaving 13 bases between.

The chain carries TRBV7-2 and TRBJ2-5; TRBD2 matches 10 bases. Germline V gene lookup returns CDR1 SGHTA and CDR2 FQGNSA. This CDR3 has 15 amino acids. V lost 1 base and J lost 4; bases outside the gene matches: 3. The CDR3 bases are TGTGCCAGCAGCTTAGTAGCGGGAGGCGGAGAGACCCAGTACTTC. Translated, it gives CASSLVAGGGETQYF.

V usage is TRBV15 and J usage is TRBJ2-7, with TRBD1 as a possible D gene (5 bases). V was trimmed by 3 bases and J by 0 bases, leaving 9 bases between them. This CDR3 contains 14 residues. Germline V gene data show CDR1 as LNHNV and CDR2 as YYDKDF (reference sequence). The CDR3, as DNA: TGTGCCACCAGCAGGGCGACAGACTCCTACGAGCAGTACTTC. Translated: CATSRATDSYEQYF. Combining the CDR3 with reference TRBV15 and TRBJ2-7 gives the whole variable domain DAMVIQNPRYQVTQFGKPVTLSCSQTLNHNVMYWYQQKSSQAPKLLFHYYDKDFNNEADTPDNFQSRRPNTSFCFLDIRSPGLGDTAMYLCATSRATDSYEQYFGPGTRLTVT.

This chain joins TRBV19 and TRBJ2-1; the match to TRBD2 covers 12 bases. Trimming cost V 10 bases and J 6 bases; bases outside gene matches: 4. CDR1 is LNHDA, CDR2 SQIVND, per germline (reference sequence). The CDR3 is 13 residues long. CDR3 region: CATGLAGTNEQFF. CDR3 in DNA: TGTGCCACCGGACTAGCGGGAACCAATGAGCAGTTCTTC.

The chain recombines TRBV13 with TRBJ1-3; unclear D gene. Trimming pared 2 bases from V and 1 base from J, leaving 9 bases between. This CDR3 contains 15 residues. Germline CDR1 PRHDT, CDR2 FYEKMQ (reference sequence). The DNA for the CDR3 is TGTGCCAGCAGCTTAATTTTTCCTTCTGGAAACACCATATATTTT. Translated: CASSLIFPSGNTIYF.

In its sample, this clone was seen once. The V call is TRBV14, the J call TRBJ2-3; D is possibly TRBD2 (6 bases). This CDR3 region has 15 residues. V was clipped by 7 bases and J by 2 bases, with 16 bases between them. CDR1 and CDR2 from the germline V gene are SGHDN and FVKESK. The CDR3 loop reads CASKDAGRSTDTQYF. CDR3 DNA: TGTGCCAGCAAGGACGCGGGGCGATCCACAGATACGCAGTATTTT.